This T cell receptor (beta chain) emerged from a study of T cells after yellow fever vaccination. A single record per CDR3 protein comes from TCRdb applying MiXCR to the 5' RACE reads. The sample records 450,000 to 550,000 distinct CDR3 sequences, about a fifth being singletons. The CDR3 consists of 16 residues. In germline, CDR1 is SGHTA, CDR2 FQGNSA. V lost 1 base and J 7 bases, leaving 17 bases between the germline ends. Sample: PBMCs, taken 15 days after the yellow fever booster vaccination. This clonotype originated in a man aged 25-40 years who received the YFV17D yellow fever vaccine. The genes are TRBV7-2 and TRBJ2-1; perhaps TRBD2 as D (5 bases). CDR3 loop: CASSLVWRASGNEQFF. The CDR3, as DNA: TGTGCCAGCAGCTTAGTTTGGCGGGCCTCTGGGAATGAGCAGTTCTTC.